This T cell receptor beta chain was sequenced in a study of Graves' ophthalmopathy and Graves' hyperthyroidism. Using RNA transcripts, the TCR beta CDR3 regions were amplified. HTBI-primed first-round RT-PCR preceded second-round multiplex PCR. TCRdb processed the multiplex PCR reads anew with MiXCR; each CDR3 protein has one entry. The repertoire holds about 740,000 distinct CDR3 sequences, with 40% as singletons. Trimming removed 7 bases at V and 5 bases at J, with 17 bases between. Germline V gene lookup returns CDR1 MNHNY and CDR2 SVGAGI (reference sequence). The length of the CDR3 is 14 residues. General study results and limits: Most expanded thyroid clonotypes above 0.001 frequency also appeared in blood.

With regard to this clonotype: The antigen is not known.

The source of this sequence is an adult man with Graves' ophthalmopathy. The rearrangement joins TRBV6-6 to TRBJ2-5; D might be TRBD2 (6 bases). Source material: peripheral blood. The CDR3 reads CASNFRAGGETQYF. The CDR3 nucleotides are TGTGCCAGCAACTTCAGGGCTGGGGGGGAGACCCAGTACTTC.